Each of the 20 T cell receptor beta chains below was sequenced from the same sample in a study of cytomegalovirus exposure and HLA in healthy donors. In the PCR, 60 Vbeta and 13 Jbeta primers were used. TCRdb's table, derived via immunoSEQ multiplex PCR, lists solely in-frame clones and lacks some. Here the sample spans about 130,000 clones, 80% to 85% being singletons. The sequenced sample was PBMCs. The receptors were gathered from a man in his late teens or twenties in good health and CMV-seronegative.

This chain links TRBV28 with TRBJ2-5, with D maybe TRBD2 (6 bases). CDR3 length: 16 amino acids. V was pared by 2 bases and J by 2 bases, with 15 bases between. Germline V gene lookup returns CDR1 MDHEN and CDR2 SYDVKM. The CDR3 coding sequence is TGTGCCAGCAGTTTAGAGACCGGGACTCCTCAAGAGACCCAGTACTTC. It specifies CASSLETGTPQETQYF.

The chain employs TRBV30 and TRBJ1-2; tentative D call: TRBD1 (5 bases). V was trimmed by 3 bases and J by 4 bases, leaving 9 bases between them. This CDR3 is 12 amino acids long. Germline loops: CDR1 GTSNPN, CDR2 SVGIG (reference sequence). The CDR3 DNA is TGTGCCTGGAGGGGACTGGGCTATGGCTACACCTTC. This gives the protein CAWRGLGYGYTF. The whole variable domain, remainder taken from reference TRBV30 and TRBJ1-2, is SQTIHQWPATLVQPVGSPLSLECTVEGTSNPNLYWYRQAAGRGLQLLFYSVGIGQISSEVPQNLSASRPQDRQFILSSKKLLLSDSGFYLCAWRGLGYGYTFGSGTRLTVV.

The chain combines TRBV7-2 with TRBJ2-7; D unclear. The CDR3 length is 12 residues. The germline gives CDR1 SGHTA, CDR2 FQGNSA. V was cut by 2 bases and J by 5 bases, with 7 bases left in between. The DNA of the CDR3 is TGTGCCAGCAGCTTAATGGGCAACGAGCAGTACTTC. Translation: CASSLMGNEQYF.

This clone was counted once. The CDR3 protein is CASSLEAGGEKLFF. The CDR3 coding sequence is TGTGCCAGCAGCTTGGAGGCCGGGGGGGAAAAACTGTTTTTT. This sequence joins TRBV5-4 and TRBJ1-4; perhaps TRBD1 as D (5 bases). The CDR3 runs 14 residues. V was clipped by 0 bases and J by 8 bases, with 11 bases between them. Germline V gives CDR1 SGHNT, CDR2 YYREEE (reference sequence).

The chain has TRBV5-6 and TRBJ2-7, with D possibly matching TRBD2 (5 bases). Germline V gives CDR1 SGHDT, CDR2 YYEEEE. V gave up 4 bases and J gave up 3 bases, with 17 bases separating them. The length of the CDR3 is 15 residues. CDR3 in DNA: TGTGCCAGCAGCGCCCGACTACTCTACAACTACGAGCAGTACTTC. The encoded protein is CASSARLLYNYEQYF.

V and J are TRBV27 and TRBJ1-4; 10 bases match TRBD1. The J segment lost 7 bases and the V segment lost 8 bases, leaving 19 bases of the junction unmatched. Germline CDR1 and CDR2: MNHEY and SMNVEV (reference sequence). The CDR3 is 18 residues long. DNA of the CDR3: TGTGCCAGCGGGGGGACAGGGGAGACCCTTTGGGGAGTTGAAAAACTGTTTTTT. Protein: CASGGTGETLWGVEKLFF.

This chain links TRBV30 with TRBJ1-1; D not resolved. Deletions cut 8 bases from V and 11 bases from J, with 21 bases between. There are 12 residues in the CDR3. The germline V gene has CDR1 GTSNPN and CDR2 SVGIG (reference sequence). The CDR3: CAGLISVPVAFF. CDR3 nucleotide sequence: TGTGCCGGGCTTATTAGCGTCCCAGTGGCTTTCTTT.

This sequence joins TRBV5-4 and TRBJ2-5, with 9 bases matching TRBD2. The trim removed 0 bases at V and 4 bases at J, leaving 4 bases unmatched. CDR3 length equals 15 residues. Per germline, CDR1 SGHNT and CDR2 YYREEE (reference sequence). CDR3 region: CASSLGASGVETQYF. CDR3 DNA sequence: TGTGCCAGCAGCTTGGGGGCTAGCGGGGTAGAGACCCAGTACTTC.

V usage is TRBV7-3 and J usage is TRBJ2-5, with TRBD1 matching 7 bases. Germline-derived CDR1 and CDR2 are SGHTA and FQGTGA. CDR3 length: 13 residues. V shed 3 bases, J shed 5 bases, and the junction held 3 bases outside the gene matches. The CDR3 loop reads CASSLTGTETQYF. The CDR3 DNA reads as TGTGCCAGCAGCTTGACAGGGACCGAGACCCAGTACTTC.

This clone was detected only once. V and J are TRBV7-9 and TRBJ1-1, with D possibly TRBD1 on 6 matching bases. V shed 1 base and J shed 4 bases, with 10 bases lying between them. The CDR3 runs to 14 residues. CDR1 and CDR2 from the germline V gene are SEHNR and FQNEAQ (reference sequence). CDR3 residues: CASSLERGGTEAFF. CDR3 bases: TGTGCCAGCAGCTTAGAAAGGGGGGGCACTGAAGCTTTCTTT.

The chain couples TRBV28 to TRBJ1-5; D not certain. Deletions cut 3 bases from V and 5 bases from J, with 29 bases between. The CDR3 consists of 20 residues. Germline V gene sequence: CDR1 MDHEN, CDR2 SYDVKM. The DNA of the CDR3 is TGTGCCAGCAGTTTGTTATCCATTGGGCGGGGTGGAATGTCTTATCAGCCCCAGCATTTT. The encoded protein is CASSLLSIGRGGMSYQPQHF.

The chain combines TRBV2 with TRBJ2-4; 13 bases agree with TRBD2. With 6 bases clipped from V and 3 bases from J, the junction kept 14 bases outside the gene matches. The germline gives CDR1 SNHLY, CDR2 FYNNEI. The CDR3 contains 19 residues. The CDR3 spells CASSTFGTSGGVGKNIQYF. CDR3 DNA sequence: TGTGCCAGCAGCACTTTTGGTACTAGCGGGGGGGTAGGCAAAAACATTCAGTACTTC.

The chain recombines TRBV4-1 with TRBJ1-1, with D uncertain. Looked up from germline, CDR1 is MGHRA and CDR2 is YSYEKL. The CDR3 covers 11 residues. The V end was cut by 1 base, the J end by 9 bases, with 6 bases between. Written as DNA, the CDR3 is TGCGCCAGCAGCCAAGGGAGTAAAGCTTTCTTT. It translates to CASSQGSKAFF.

In DNA, the CDR3 is TGTGCCAGCAGTGAGACTAGCGGGGGGGGGCAAGAGACCCAGTACTTC. Its protein product is CASSETSGGGQETQYF. This chain connects TRBV6-1 to TRBJ2-5; 14 nucleotides align to TRBD2. Germline trimming cut 3 bases from V and 2 bases from J; bases unmatched to any gene: 2. Per the germline V gene, CDR1 is MNHNS and CDR2 is SASEGT. The length of the CDR3 is 16 residues.

This chain joins TRBV6-6 and TRBJ1-1; D is ambiguous. CDR3 length: 16 residues. Germline-derived CDR1 and CDR2 are MNHNY and SVGAGI (reference sequence). With 2 bases removed from V and 1 base from J, the gap between germline ends came to 14 bases. CDR3 nucleotide sequence: TGTGCCAGCAGTTACCCGCTACAGACACCGAACACTGAAGCTTTCTTT. Protein product: CASSYPLQTPNTEAFF.

The chain couples TRBV5-1 to TRBJ2-1; TRBD2 matches at 7 bases. The CDR3 extends over 15 amino acids. V was pared by 0 bases and J by 4 bases, with 4 bases of the junction left unmatched. Germline-derived CDR1 and CDR2 are SGHRS and YFSETQ. The chain's CDR3 is CASSLAGRGYNEQFF. CDR3 sequence (DNA): TGCGCCAGCAGCTTGGCGGGGAGGGGTTACAATGAGCAGTTCTTC.

The V gene is TRBV30, the J gene TRBJ2-1; D is unresolved. V lost 7 bases and J lost 4, with 11 bases in between. The CDR3 is 12 amino acids. The germline gives CDR1 GTSNPN, CDR2 SVGIG (reference sequence). This chain's CDR3 is CASTPGYNEQFF. CDR3 in DNA: TGTGCCTCAACGCCGGGTTACAATGAGCAGTTCTTC.

J is TRBJ1-3 and V is TRBV11-2; the D is unclear. Trimming cost V 3 bases and J 0 bases, with 9 bases left between them. There are 15 residues in the CDR3. The germline CDR1 and CDR2 sequences are SGHAT and FQNNGV. The CDR3 loop is CASSFGVLSGNTIYF. The CDR3 DNA is TGTGCCAGCAGCTTCGGGGTCCTCTCTGGAAACACCATATATTTT.

This rearrangement joins TRBV6-1 to TRBJ1-2; 8 bases line up with TRBD1. The CDR3 contains 15 residues. V trimming: 5 bases; J trimming: 2 bases; junction bases outside the gene matches: 7. Germline assignment: CDR1 MNHNS and CDR2 SASEGT. The CDR3 DNA is TGTGCCAGCAGTACCCTCCGACAGGGGAACTATGGCTACACCTTC. As protein: CASSTLRQGNYGYTF.

The chain is built from TRBV2 and TRBJ1-5, with D maybe TRBD1 (6 bases). CDR1 is SNHLY and CDR2 is FYNNEI in the germline V gene. Trimming removed 5 bases at V and 1 base at J, with 6 bases between. CDR3 length: 13 residues. The DNA of the CDR3 is TGTGCCAGCAGTCAGGGGAGCAATCAGCCCCAGCATTTT. Translating it yields CASSQGSNQPQHF.